This T cell receptor beta chain was observed in a study of T cell repertoires in ileal Crohn's disease. About this clone: The antigen is unknown.

TCRB immunosequencing input was roughly 530 nanograms of biopsy DNA per sample. Clones were sequenced by immunoSEQ multiplex PCR, and TCRdb holds only the in-frame ones, with some missing. The table has fewer than 4,500 clones, 70% to 85% seen once. The CDR3 has 14 residues. Germline V gives CDR1 MNHEY, CDR2 SMNVEV (reference sequence). V lost 2 bases and J 5 bases, leaving 7 bases between the germline ends. Study-wide results and caveats: Mucosal expansions were suggested to be mainly CD8 T cells. Compared with non-smokers, active smokers at surgery showed more clonal expansions. Endoscopic recurrence occurred in every patient whose clonality exceeded 26.8%.

Material: ileal tissue. The sequence was collected from an adult with Crohn's disease. The chain joins TRBV27 to TRBJ1-6; D possibly corresponds to TRBD1 (6 bases). The CDR3 nucleotides read TGTGCCAGCAGTTTAGAGGGGGATAATTCACCCCTCCACTTT. Its protein product is CASSLEGDNSPLHF.